This T cell receptor (beta chain) was documented in a study of T cell responses to AZD1222 COVID-19 vaccine. The study, taken as a whole, reports: Donors skewed white British and female; clonal diversity was possibly underestimated. CD4 TCRs associated with vaccination spanned spike, dominating at 160-218 and 743-854.

TCRdb keeps only in-frame clones here, not all; method: immunoSEQ multiplex PCR. The sample lists about 120,000 clones; about 91% were seen once. The CDR3 runs to 15 residues. Germline V gene lookup returns CDR1 SGHVS and CDR2 FNYEAQ. V lost 1 base and J lost 0, with 7 bases in between. Comment on this clone: The antigen is not known.

The TCR sequence derives from an adult in good health. The chain has TRBV7-6 and TRBJ2-1; D gene ambiguous. This sample comprised peripheral blood, obtained on day 0 of AZD1222 vaccination. The CDR3 protein is CASSLDDSSYNEQFF. The DNA of the CDR3 is TGTGCCAGCAGCTTAGACGATAGCTCCTACAATGAGCAGTTCTTC.